The T cell receptor (beta chain) described here comes from a study of blood T cell repertoires in COVID-19. This clone appeared once. The CDR3 runs 13 residues. CDR1 is ENHRY and CDR2 is SYGVKD in the germline V gene. The V gene lost 0 bases and the J gene lost 2 bases, with 4 bases spanning the gap. Original data processing: Estimation of nucleated cell counts relied on the amplification of reference gene primers. Using immunoSEQ multiplex PCR, the repertoire was profiled, and TCRdb retains in-frame clones only, with some absent. The D gene and trimming were derived from the DNA, and the V and J assignments and clone size from that table. This sample has about 400,000 clones; just under 90% occur once, and the top ten carry 1.5% to 2%.

The sample comprised PBMCs or T cells enriched from blood (not recorded which). The sequence was collected from a woman aged 25 to 39 who had recovered from COVID-19. The chain employs TRBV10-3 and TRBJ1-1; no clear D gene. This chain's CDR3 is CAISESPNTEAFF. CDR3 in DNA: TGTGCCATCAGTGAGTCCCCAAACACTGAAGCTTTCTTT.